This TCR beta chain was obtained from a study of T cells expressing NK-cell markers. A note on this clonotype: No antigen is known for it.

TCRdb re-analyzed the 5' RACE reads; it lists each CDR3 protein once, without DNA. The data include about 410,000 distinct CDR3 sequences; the top ten clones carry 9.5% to 12%. Germline lookup yields CDR1 GTSNPN and CDR2 SVGIG (reference sequence). The CDR3 totals 14 residues. Study findings and constraints: Dominant NKG2C+ clonotypes made up roughly 1.0-7.0% of CD8+ T cells in roughly six donors. Several of the donors also had these clonotypes leading their CD3+CD56-NKG2C+ fraction.

This sequence originates from a woman in her fifties or sixties in good health. Input material: blood T cells: a sorted CD56 or NKG2C T cell subset, CD4+ or CD8+ T cells, or bulk PBMC T cells (not recorded which). The V call is TRBV30, the J call TRBJ2-3; the D gene TCRdb calls, TRBD1, cannot be checked with no DNA. CDR3 loop: CAWSTGTATDTQYF.